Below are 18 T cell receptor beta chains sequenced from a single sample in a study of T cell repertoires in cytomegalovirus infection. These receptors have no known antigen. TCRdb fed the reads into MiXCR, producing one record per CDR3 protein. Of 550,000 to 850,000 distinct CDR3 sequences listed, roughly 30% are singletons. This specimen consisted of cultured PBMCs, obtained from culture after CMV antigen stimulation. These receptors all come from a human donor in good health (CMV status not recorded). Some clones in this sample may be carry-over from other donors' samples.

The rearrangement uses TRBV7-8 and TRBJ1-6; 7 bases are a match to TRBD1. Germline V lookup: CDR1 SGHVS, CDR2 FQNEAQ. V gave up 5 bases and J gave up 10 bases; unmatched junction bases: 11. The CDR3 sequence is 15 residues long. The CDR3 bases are TGTGCCAGCAGCGCCCCCGGGACAGCACACTCACCCCTCCACTTT. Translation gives CASSAPGTAHSPLHF.

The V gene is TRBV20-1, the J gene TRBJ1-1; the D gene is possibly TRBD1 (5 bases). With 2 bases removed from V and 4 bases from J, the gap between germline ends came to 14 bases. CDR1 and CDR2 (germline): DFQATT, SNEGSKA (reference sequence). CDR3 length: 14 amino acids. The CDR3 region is CSARQGARGTEAFF. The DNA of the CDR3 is TGCAGTGCTAGACAGGGAGCCCGAGGCACTGAAGCTTTCTTT.

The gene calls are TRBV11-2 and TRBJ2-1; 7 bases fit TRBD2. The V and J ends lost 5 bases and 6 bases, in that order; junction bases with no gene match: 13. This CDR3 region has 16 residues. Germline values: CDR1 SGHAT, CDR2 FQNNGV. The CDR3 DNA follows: TGTGCCAGCAGCAAAGGAGGCGGGAGTATACGCAATGAGCAGTTCTTC. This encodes CASSKGGGSIRNEQFF. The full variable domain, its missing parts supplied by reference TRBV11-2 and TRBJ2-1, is EAGVAQSPRYKIIEKRQSVAFWCNPISGHATLYWYQQILGQGPKLLIQFQNNGVVDDSQLPKDRFSAERLKGVDSTLKIQPAKLEDSAVYLCASSKGGGSIRNEQFFGPGTRLTVL.

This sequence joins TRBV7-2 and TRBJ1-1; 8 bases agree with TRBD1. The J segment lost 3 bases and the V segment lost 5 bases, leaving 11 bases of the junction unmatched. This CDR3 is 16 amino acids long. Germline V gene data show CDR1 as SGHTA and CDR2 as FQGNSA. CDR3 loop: CASSPDRGRVYTEAFF. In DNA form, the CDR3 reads TGTGCCAGCAGCCCTGACAGGGGCCGAGTGTACACTGAAGCTTTCTTT.

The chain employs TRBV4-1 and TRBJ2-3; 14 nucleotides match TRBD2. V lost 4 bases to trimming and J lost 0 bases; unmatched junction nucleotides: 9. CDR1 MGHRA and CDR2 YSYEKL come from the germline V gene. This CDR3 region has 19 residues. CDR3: CASSRRGTSGGDSTDTQYF. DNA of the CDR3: TGCGCCAGCAGCCGGAGGGGGACTAGCGGGGGCGATAGCACAGATACGCAGTATTTT.

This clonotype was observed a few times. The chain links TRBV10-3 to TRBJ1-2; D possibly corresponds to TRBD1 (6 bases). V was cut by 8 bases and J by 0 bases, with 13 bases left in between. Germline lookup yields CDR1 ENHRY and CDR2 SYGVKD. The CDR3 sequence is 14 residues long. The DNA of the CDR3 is TGTGCCATCCTGGGGGACACTTCTAACTATGGCTACACCTTC. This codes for CAILGDTSNYGYTF.

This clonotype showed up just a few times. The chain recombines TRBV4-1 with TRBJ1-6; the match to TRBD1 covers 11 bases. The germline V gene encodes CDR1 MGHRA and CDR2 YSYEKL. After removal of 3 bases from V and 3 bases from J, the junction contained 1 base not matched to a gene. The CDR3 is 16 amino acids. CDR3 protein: CASSQGTGGYNSPLHF. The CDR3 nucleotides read TGCGCCAGCAGCCAGGGGACAGGGGGCTATAATTCACCCCTCCACTTT.

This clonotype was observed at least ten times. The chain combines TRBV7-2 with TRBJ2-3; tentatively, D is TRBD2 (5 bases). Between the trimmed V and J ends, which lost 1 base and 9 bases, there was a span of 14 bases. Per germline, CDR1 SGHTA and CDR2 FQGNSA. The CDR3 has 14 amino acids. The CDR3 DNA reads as TGTGCCAGCAGCTTAGTTGGACTTAGGGCGACGCAGTATTTT. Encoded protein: CASSLVGLRATQYF.

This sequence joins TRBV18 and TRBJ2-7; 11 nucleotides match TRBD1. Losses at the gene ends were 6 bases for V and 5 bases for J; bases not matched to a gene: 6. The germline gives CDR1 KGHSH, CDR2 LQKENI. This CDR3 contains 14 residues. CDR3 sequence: CASSSRTGGDEQYF. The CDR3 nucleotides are TGTGCCAGCTCGAGCAGGACAGGGGGCGACGAGCAGTACTTC.

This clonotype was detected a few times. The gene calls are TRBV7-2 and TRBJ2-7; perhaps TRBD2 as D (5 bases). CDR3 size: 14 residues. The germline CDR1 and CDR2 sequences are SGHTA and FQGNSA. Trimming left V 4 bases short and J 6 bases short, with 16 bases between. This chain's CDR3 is CASSSRLLPTEQYF. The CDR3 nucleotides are TGTGCCAGCAGCTCCCGACTACTCCCGACCGAGCAGTACTTC.

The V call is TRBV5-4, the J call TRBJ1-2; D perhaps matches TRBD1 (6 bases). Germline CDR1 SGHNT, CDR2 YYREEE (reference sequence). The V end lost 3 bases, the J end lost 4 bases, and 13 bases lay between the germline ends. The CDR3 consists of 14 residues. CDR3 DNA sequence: TGTGCCAGCAGCTACGACAGGAGCTTCTATGGCTACACCTTC. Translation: CASSYDRSFYGYTF. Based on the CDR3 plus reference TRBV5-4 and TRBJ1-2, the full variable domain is ETGVTQSPTHLIKTRGQQVTLRCSSQSGHNTVSWYQQALGQGPQFIFQYYREEENGRGNFPPRFSGLQFPNYSSELNVNALELDDSALYLCASSYDRSFYGYTFGSGTRLTVV.

The CDR3 nucleotides read TGTGCCAGCAGTACGACCAACAATGAGCAGTTCTTC. Translation gives CASSTTNNEQFF. J is TRBJ2-1 and V is TRBV2, with D hard to call. V lost 5 bases, J lost 5 bases, and 7 bases lay in between. The germline CDR1 and CDR2 sequences are SNHLY and FYNNEI. The CDR3 totals 12 residues.

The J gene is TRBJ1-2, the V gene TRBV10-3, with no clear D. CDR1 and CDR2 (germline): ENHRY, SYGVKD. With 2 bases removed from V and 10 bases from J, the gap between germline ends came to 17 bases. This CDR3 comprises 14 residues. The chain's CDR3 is CAISEDLGRVTYTF. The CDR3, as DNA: TGTGCCATCAGTGAGGATCTGGGAAGGGTAACCTACACCTTC.

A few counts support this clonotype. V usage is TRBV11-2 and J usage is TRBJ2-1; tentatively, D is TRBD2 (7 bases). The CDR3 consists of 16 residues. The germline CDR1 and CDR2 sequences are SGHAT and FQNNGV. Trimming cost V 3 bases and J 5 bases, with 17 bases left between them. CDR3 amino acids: CASSFRGGLYDNEQFF. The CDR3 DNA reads TGTGCCAGCAGCTTCCGAGGGGGACTATACGACAATGAGCAGTTCTTC. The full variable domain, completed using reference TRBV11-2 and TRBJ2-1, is EAGVAQSPRYKIIEKRQSVAFWCNPISGHATLYWYQQILGQGPKLLIQFQNNGVVDDSQLPKDRFSAERLKGVDSTLKIQPAKLEDSAVYLCASSFRGGLYDNEQFFGPGTRLTVL.

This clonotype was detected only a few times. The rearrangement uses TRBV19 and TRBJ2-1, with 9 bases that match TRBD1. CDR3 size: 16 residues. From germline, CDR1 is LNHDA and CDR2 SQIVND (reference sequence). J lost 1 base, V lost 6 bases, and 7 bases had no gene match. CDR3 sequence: CASRPQGAGSYNEQFF. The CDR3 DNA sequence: TGTGCCAGTAGGCCACAGGGGGCAGGGTCCTACAATGAGCAGTTCTTC.

The CDR3 coding sequence is TGTGCCACCAGCAGAGATTACGGCACCATGGGTACTGAAGCTTTCTTT. Residues: CATSRDYGTMGTEAFF. V usage is TRBV15 and J usage is TRBJ1-1; D remains unclear. Germline CDR1 and CDR2: LNHNV and YYDKDF (reference sequence). With 0 bases removed from V and 5 bases from J, the gap between germline ends came to 16 bases. The CDR3 runs 16 residues.

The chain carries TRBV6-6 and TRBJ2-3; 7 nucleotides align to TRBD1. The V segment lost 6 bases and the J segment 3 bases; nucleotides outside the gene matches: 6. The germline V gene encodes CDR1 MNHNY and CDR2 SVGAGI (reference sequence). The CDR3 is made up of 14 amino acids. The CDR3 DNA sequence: TGTGCCAGCAGAAGACAGGGTATTACAGATACGCAGTATTTT. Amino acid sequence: CASRRQGITDTQYF.

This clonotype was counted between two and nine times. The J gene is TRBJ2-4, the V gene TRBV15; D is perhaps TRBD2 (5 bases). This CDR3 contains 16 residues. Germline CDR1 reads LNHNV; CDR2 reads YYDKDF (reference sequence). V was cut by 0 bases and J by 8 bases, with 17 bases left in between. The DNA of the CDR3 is TGTGCCACCAGCAGAGATCGGACTTCATGGGCGGACATTCAGTACTTC. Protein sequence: CATSRDRTSWADIQYF.